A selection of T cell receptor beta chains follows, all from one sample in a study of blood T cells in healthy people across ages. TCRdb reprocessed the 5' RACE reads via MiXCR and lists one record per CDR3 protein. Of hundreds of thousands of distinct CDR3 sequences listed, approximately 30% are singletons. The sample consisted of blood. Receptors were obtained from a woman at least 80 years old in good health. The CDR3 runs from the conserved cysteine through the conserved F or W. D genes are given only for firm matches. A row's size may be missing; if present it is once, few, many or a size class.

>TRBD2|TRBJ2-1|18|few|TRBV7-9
TGTGCCAGCAGCTCGAGGACTAGCGGGCGAAGCTCCTACAATGAGCAGTTCTTC
CASSSRTSGRSSYNEQFF
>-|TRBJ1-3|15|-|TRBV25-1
TGTGCCAGCAGTGATATGGGGGGCTCTGGAAACACCATATATTTT
CASSDMGGSGNTIYF
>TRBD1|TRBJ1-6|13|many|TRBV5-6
TGTGCCAGCCGGGACAGGGGGAATTCACCCCTCCACTTT
CASRDRGNSPLHF
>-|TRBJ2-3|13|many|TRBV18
TGTGCCAGCTTACAGACAAACACAGATACGCAGTATTTT
CASLQTNTDTQYF
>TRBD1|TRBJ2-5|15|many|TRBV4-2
TGTGCCAGCAGCCAAGCGGGACAGACTCAAGAGACCCAGTACTTC
CASSQAGQTQETQYF
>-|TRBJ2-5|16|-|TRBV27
TGTGCCAGCTCTAGAAGGGAGCTAGGGGTAAAAGAGACCCAGTACTTC
CASSRRELGVKETQYF
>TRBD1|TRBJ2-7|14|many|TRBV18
TGTGCCAGCTCACCTCAGGACAGGTTCACCGAGCAGTACTTC
CASSPQDRFTEQYF
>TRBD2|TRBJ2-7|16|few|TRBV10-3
TGTGCCATCAGGGCAAGGGAGCGGGGGGCTGACAATGAGCAGTACTTC
CAIRARERGADNEQYF
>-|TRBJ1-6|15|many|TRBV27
TGTGCCAGCAGCCGTACTTGGGACAAATATTCACCCCTCCACTTT
CASSRTWDKYSPLHF
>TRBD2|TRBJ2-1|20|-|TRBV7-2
TGTGCCAGCAGCAAATTACCGGGACTAGCGGGAGGATATGGATACAATGAGCAGTTCTTC
CASSKLPGLAGGYGYNEQFF
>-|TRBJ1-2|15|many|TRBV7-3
TGTGCCAGCAGCTTGAGGGGCCAACTGGACTATGGCTACACCTTC
CASSLRGQLDYGYTF
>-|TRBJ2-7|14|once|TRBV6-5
TGTGCCAGCAGTTACAACAGGGTTTACTACGAGCAGTACTTC
CASSYNRVYYEQYF
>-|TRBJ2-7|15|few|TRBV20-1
TGCAGTGCTAGAGACTGGAGCGGGCGAGGCTACGAGCAGTACTTC
CSARDWSGRGYEQYF
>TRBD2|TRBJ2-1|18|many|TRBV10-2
TGCGCCAGCAGTGAGCCCCCACTAGCGGCGAGCTCCTACAATGAGCAGTTCTTC
CASSEPPLAASSYNEQFF
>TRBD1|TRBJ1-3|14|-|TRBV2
TGTGCCAGCAGAGACAGGGGAGGACGAAACACCATATATTTT
CASRDRGGRNTIYF
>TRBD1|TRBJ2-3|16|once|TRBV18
TGTGCCAGCTCACACGACTCCGGGACAGGGACAGATACGCAGTATTTT
CASSHDSGTGTDTQYF
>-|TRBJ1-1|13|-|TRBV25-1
TGTGCCAGCAGTGAATTGGGGGGCACTGAAGCTTTCTTT
CASSELGGTEAFF
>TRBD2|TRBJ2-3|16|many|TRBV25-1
TGTGCCAGCAGTGACCCCCAGCTAGCGGGGACAGATACGCAGTATTTT
CASSDPQLAGTDTQYF
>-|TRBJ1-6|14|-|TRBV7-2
TGTGCCAGCAGCCCGAGGGACCTAAATTCACCCCTCCACTTT
CASSPRDLNSPLHF
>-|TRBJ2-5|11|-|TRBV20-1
TGCAGTGGCATGTGGAAAGAGACCCAGTACTTC
CSGMWKETQYF
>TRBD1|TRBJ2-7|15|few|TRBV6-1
TGTGCCAGCAGCGACCGGGACAGGACATCCTACGAGCAGTACTTC
CASSDRDRTSYEQYF
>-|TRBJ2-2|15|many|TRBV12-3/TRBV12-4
TGTGCCAGCAGCCTCGCGACAGGGAACACCGGGGAGCTGTTTTTT
CASSLATGNTGELFF
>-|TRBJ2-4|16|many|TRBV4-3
TGCGCCAGCAGCCAACTGACAGGGGCGGGGGTTAACATTCAGTACTTC
CASSQLTGAGVNIQYF
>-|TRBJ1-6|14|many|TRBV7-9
TGTGCCAGCAGCCCCCTGATTTTTGGGTCACCCCTCCACTTT
CASSPLIFGSPLHF
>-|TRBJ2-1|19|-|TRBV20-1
TGCAGTGCTAGTCCTTTAACCATATTGCGGACGAATGCTGGCAATGAGCAGTTCTTC
CSASPLTILRTNAGNEQFF
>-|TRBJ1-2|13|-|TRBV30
TGTGCCTGGAGCGTGGGGGGAGCGACTGGCTACACCTTC
CAWSVGGATGYTF
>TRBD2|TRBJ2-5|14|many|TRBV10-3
TGTGCCATCAGCGTATCGGGGGGTCAAGAGACCCAGTACTTC
CAISVSGGQETQYF
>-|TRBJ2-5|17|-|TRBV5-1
TGCGCCAGCAGCATAATACCGGGCAGTTTGTTTCAAGAGACCCAGTACTTC
CASSIIPGSLFQETQYF
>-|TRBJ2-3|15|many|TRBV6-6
TGTGCCAGCAGTTACTCGACAGCTTACACAGATACGCAGTATTTT
CASSYSTAYTDTQYF
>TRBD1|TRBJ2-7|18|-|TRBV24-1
TGTGCCACCAGTGATTCAAGAGTGGGGGACAGGGGGTACAATGAGCAGTACTTC
CATSDSRVGDRGYNEQYF
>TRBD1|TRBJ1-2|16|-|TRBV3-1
TGTGCCAGCAGCGCCCGGGGCGACAGGGCTCGCTATGGCTACACCTTC
CASSARGDRARYGYTF
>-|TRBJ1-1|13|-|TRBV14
TGTGCCAGCAGCCAAGTCAGGCGAAATGAAGCTTTCTTT
CASSQVRRNEAFF
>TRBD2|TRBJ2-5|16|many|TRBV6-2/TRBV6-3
TGTGCCAGCAGTTACTGGAGCGGGGGGACCCAAGAGACCCAGTACTTC
CASSYWSGGTQETQYF